The source of this TCR beta chain is a study of blood T cell repertoires in COVID-19. About the study: Samples taken during acute and convalescent COVID-19 were collected in the United States, Italy and Spain. Sources were T cells, B-cell-depleted T cells, or PBMCs; the material itself was cDNA or gDNA.

In the original workflow: The authors estimated nucleated cell counts from reference gene primer amplification. Sequencing was performed with immunoSEQ multiplex PCR; in TCRdb, only in-frame clones are kept and a portion is missing. That table furnishes V, J and clone size, whereas the DNA furnished D and trimming. Altogether about 190,000 clones are present, roughly 91% being singletons, with the ten largest covering less than 5.5%. This clone was seen only once. V shed 6 bases and J 10 bases; nucleotides not matched to a gene: 10. CDR1 and CDR2 from the germline V gene are LNHDA and SQIVND (reference sequence). This CDR3 has 14 residues.

The receptor's source is a human donor in a cohort sampled during active COVID-19. Sequencing was carried out using peripheral blood. The chain is built from TRBV19 and TRBJ2-4; 9 nucleotides align to TRBD1. Written as DNA, the CDR3 is TGTGCCAGTAGGATGACCGGGACAGGGTCGATTCAGTACTTC. Amino acid sequence: CASRMTGTGSIQYF.